The entry that follows covers one T cell receptor (beta chain) sequence. Germline assignment: CDR1 SGHVS and CDR2 FNYEAQ. The CDR3 extends over 14 amino acids. Trimming left V 1 base short and J 0 bases short, with 6 bases between. These data come from a study of lymphopenia after photon versus proton radiotherapy. Assay used: immunoSEQ multiplex PCR; TCRdb lists only in-frame clones, some missing. The sample lists 20,000 to 25,000 clones, 84% occurring once. The source was peripheral blood, collected from a patient treated with photon-based radiotherapy. This receptor was identified in a man aged 35 to 55 with gastric cancer. The gene calls are TRBV7-6 and TRBJ1-1, with D unresolved. In nucleotides, the CDR3 is TGTGCCAGCAGCTTAGGGACGGTGAACACTGAAGCTTTCTTT. It translates to CASSLGTVNTEAFF.